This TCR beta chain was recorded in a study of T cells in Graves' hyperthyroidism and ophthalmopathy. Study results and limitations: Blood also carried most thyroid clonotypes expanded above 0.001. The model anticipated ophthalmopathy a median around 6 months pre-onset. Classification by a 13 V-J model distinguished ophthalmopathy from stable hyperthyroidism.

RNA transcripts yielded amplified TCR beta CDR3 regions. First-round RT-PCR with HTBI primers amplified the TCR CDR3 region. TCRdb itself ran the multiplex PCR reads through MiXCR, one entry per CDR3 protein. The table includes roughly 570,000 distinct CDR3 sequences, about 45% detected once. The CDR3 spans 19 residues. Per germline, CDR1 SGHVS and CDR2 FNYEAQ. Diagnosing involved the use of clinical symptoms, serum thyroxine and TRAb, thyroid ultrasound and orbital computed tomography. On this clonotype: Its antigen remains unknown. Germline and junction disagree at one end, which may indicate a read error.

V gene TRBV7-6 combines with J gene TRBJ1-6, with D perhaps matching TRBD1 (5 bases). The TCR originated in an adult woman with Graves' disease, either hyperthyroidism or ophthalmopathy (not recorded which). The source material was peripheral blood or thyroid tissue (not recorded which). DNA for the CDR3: TGTGCCAGCAGCTTAGCATTTAGGGGCTCCCACGCACGGGTTTCACCCCTGCACTTT. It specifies CASSLAFRGSHARVSPLHF.